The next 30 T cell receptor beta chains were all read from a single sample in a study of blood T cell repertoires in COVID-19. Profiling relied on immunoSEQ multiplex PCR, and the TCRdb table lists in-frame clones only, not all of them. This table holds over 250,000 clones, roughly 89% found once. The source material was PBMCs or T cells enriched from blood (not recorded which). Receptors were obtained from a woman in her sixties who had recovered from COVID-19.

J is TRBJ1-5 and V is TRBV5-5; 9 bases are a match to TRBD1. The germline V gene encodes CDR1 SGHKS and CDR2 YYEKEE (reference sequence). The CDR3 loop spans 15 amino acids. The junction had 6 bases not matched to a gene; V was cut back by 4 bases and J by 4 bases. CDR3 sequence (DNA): TGTGCCAGCAGCGCCGGGACAGGGTTTAATCAGCCCCAGCATTTT. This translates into CASSAGTGFNQPQHF.

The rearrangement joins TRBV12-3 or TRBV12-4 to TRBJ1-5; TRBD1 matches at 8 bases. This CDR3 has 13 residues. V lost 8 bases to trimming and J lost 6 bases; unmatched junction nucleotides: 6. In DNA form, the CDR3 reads TGTGCCAGCGCAGGGGGCGTTGGTCAGCCCCAGCATTTT. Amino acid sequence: CASAGGVGQPQHF.

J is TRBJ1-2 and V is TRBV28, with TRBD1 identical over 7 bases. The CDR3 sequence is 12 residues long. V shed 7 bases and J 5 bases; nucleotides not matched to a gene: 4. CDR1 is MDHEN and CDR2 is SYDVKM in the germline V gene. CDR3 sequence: CASKQTGYGYTF. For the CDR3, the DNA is TGTGCCAGCAAACAGACAGGGTATGGCTACACCTTC.

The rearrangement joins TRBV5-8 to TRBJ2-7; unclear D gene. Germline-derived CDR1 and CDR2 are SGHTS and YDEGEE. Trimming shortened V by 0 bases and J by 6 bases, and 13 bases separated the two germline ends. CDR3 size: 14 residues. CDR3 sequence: CASSLARGFGEQYF. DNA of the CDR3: TGTGCCAGCAGCTTGGCCCGAGGCTTTGGCGAGCAGTACTTC.

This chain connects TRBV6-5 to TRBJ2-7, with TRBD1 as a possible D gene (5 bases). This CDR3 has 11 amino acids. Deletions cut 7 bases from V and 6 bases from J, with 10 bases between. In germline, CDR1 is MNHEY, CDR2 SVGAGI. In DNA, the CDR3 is TGTGCCAGCACCCAGGGATCCGAGCAGTACTTC. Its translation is CASTQGSEQYF.

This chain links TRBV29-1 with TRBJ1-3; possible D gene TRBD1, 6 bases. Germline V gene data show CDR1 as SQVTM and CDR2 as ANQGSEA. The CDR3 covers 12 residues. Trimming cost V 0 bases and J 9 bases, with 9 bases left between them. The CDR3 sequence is CSVEDQGFTIYF. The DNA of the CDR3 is TGCAGCGTTGAAGACCAGGGGTTCACCATATATTTT.

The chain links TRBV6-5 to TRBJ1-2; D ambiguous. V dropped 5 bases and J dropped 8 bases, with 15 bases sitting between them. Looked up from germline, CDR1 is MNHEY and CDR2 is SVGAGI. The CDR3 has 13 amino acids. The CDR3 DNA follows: TGTGCCAGCAGTCTCGATAGGACTCAAGGCTACACCTTC. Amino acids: CASSLDRTQGYTF.

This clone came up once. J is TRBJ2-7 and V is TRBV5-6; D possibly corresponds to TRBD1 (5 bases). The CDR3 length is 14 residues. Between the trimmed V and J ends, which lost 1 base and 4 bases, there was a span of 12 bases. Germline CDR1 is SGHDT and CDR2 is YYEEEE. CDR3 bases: TGTGCCAGCAGCTTGCTGCAGGGATGGTACGAGCAGTACTTC. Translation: CASSLLQGWYEQYF.

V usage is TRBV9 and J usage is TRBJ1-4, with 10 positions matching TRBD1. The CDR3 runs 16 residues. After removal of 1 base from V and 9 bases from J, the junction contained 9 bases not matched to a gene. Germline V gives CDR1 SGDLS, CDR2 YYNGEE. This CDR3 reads CASSVPLWDRGKKLFF. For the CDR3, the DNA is TGTGCCAGCAGCGTACCACTCTGGGACAGGGGAAAAAAACTGTTTTTT.

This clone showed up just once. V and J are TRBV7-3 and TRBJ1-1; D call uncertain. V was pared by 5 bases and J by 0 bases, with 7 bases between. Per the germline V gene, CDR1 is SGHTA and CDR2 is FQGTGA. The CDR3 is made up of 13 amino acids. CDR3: CASSIQLNTEAFF. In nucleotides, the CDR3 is TGTGCCAGCAGCATACAACTGAACACTGAAGCTTTCTTT.

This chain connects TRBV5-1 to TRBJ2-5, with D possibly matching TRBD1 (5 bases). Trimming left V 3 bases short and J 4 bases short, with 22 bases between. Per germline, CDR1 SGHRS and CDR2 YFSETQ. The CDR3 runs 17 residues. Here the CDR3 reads CASSSTLWQGVGETQYF. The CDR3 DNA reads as TGCGCCAGCAGCTCGACATTGTGGCAGGGCGTCGGAGAGACCCAGTACTTC.

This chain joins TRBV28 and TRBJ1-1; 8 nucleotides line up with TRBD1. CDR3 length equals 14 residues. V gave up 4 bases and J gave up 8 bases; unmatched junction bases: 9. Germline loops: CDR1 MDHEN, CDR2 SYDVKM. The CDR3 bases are TGTGCCAGCAGTTCCGGACAGGGCCCAGTGGAAGCTTTCTTT. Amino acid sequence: CASSSGQGPVEAFF.

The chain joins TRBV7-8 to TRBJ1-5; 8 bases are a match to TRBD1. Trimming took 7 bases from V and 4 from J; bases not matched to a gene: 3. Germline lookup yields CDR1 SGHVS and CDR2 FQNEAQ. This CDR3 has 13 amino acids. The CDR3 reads CASTTGENQPQHF. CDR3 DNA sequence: TGTGCCAGCACGACAGGGGAAAATCAGCCCCAGCATTTT.

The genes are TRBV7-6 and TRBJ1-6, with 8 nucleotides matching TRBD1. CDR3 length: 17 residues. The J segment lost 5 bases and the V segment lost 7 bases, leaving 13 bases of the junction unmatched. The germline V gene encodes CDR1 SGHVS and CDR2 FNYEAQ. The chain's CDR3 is CASNLTGGSCDNSPLHF. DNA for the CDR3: TGTGCCAGCAACCTAACAGGGGGATCCTGCGATAATTCACCCCTCCACTTT. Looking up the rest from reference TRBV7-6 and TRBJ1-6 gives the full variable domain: GAGVSQSPRYKVTKRGQDVALRCDPISGHVSLYWYRQALGQGPEFLTYFNYEAQQDKSGLPNDRFSAERPEGSISTLTIQRTEQRDSAMYRCASNLTGGSCDNSPLHFGNGTRLTVT.

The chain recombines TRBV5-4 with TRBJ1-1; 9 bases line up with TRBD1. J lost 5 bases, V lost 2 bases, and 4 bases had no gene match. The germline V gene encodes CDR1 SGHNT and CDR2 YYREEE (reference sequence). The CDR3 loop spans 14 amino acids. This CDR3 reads CASSFTGGGTEAFF. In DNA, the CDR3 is TGTGCCAGCAGCTTTACAGGGGGCGGGACTGAAGCTTTCTTT.

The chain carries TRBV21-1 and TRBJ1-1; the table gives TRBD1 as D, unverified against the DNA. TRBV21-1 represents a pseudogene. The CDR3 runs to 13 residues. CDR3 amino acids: CASSTRGRTEAFF. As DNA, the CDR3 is TGTGCCAGCAGCACCAGGGGGCGAACTGAAGCTTTCTTT.

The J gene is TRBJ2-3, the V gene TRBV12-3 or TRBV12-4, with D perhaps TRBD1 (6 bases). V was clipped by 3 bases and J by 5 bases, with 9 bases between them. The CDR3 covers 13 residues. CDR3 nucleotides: TGTGCCAGCAGTTTTAGAGGGGGAGATACGCAGTATTTT. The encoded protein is CASSFRGGDTQYF.

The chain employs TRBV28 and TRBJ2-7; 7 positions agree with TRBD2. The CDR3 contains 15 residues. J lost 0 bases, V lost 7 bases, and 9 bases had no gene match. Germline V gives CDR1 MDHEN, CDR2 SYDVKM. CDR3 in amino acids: CASKTPGGSSYEQYF. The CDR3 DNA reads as TGTGCCAGCAAAACGCCCGGGGGGAGCTCCTACGAGCAGTACTTC.

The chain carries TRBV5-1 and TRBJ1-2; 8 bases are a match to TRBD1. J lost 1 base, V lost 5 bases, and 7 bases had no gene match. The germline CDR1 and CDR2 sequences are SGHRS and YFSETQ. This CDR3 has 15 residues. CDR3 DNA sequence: TGCGCCAGCAGGGGGACAGGAAGCTATAACTATGGCTACACCTTC. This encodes CASRGTGSYNYGYTF.

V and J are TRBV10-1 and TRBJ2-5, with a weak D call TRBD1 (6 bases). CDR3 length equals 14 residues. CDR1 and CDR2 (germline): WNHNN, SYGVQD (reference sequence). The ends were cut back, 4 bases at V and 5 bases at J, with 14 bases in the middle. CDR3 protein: CASSVQGPSETQYF. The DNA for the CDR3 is TGCGCCAGCAGTGTCCAGGGGCCGAGCGAGACCCAGTACTTC.

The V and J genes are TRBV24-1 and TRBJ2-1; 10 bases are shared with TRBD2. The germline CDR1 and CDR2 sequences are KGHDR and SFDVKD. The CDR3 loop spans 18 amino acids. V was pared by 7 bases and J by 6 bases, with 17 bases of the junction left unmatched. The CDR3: CATRSGGPSGSSSNEQFF. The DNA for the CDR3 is TGTGCCACCAGGTCAGGGGGCCCTAGCGGGAGTTCTTCCAATGAGCAGTTCTTC.

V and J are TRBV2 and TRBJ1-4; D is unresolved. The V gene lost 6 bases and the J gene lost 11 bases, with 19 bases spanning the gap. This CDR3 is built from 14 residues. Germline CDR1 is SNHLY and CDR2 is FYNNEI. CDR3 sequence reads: CASSRLPTFGKLFF. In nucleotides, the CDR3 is TGTGCCAGCAGCCGCCTGCCTACTTTCGGGAAACTGTTTTTT.

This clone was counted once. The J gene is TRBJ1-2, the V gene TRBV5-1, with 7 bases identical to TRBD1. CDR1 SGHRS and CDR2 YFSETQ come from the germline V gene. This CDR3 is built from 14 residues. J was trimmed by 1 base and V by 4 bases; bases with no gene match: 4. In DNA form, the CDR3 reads TGCGCCAGCAGCCTAGGACAGGTTAACTATGGCTACACCTTC. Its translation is CASSLGQVNYGYTF.

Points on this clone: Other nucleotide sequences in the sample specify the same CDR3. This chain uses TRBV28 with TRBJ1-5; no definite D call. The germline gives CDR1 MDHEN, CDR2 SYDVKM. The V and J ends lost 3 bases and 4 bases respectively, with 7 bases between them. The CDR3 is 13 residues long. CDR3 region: CASSLAVNQPQHF. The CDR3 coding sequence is TGTGCCAGCAGTTTGGCCGTTAATCAGCCCCAGCATTTT.

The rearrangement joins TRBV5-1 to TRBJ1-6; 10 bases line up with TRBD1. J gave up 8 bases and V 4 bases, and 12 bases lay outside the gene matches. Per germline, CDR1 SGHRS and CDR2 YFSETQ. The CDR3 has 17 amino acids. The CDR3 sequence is CASSPLGQGGMDSPLHF. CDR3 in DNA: TGCGCCAGCAGCCCTTTAGGACAGGGGGGAATGGATTCACCCCTCCACTTT.

CDR3 DNA: TGTGCCAGCAGCTTGGAGAGACAGGGGGCCAACACCATATATTTT. Its protein is CASSLERQGANTIYF. The genes are TRBV5-6 and TRBJ1-3, with 10 positions matching TRBD1. Trimming at V came to 0 bases and at J to 7 bases, leaving 4 bases not matched to a gene. This CDR3 is 15 amino acids long. CDR1 and CDR2 (germline): SGHDT, YYEEEE.

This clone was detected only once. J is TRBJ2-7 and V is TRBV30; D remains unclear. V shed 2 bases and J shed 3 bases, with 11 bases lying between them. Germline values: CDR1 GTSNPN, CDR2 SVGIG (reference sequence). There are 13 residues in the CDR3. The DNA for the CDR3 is TGTGCCTGGAGTTATGGTCCCGGCTACGAGCAGTACTTC. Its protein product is CAWSYGPGYEQYF. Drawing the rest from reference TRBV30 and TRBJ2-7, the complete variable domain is SQTIHQWPATLVQPVGSPLSLECTVEGTSNPNLYWYRQAAGRGLQLLFYSVGIGQISSEVPQNLSASRPQDRQFILSSKKLLLSDSGFYLCAWSYGPGYEQYFGPGTRLTVT.

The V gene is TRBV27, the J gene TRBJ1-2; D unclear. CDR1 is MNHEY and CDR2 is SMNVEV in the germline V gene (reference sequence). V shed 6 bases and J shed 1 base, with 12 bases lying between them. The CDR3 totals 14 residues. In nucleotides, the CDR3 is TGTGCCAGCAGCCTTACGACGGGTAACTATGGCTACACCTTC. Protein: CASSLTTGNYGYTF.

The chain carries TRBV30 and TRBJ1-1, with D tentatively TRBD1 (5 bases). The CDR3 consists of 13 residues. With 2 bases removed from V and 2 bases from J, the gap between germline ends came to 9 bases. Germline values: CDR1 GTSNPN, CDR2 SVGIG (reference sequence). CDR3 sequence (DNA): TGTGCCTGGAGTAGCCAGGGAAACACTGAAGCTTTCTTT. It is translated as CAWSSQGNTEAFF. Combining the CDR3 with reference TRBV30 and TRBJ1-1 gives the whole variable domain SQTIHQWPATLVQPVGSPLSLECTVEGTSNPNLYWYRQAAGRGLQLLFYSVGIGQISSEVPQNLSASRPQDRQFILSSKKLLLSDSGFYLCAWSSQGNTEAFFGQGTRLTVV.

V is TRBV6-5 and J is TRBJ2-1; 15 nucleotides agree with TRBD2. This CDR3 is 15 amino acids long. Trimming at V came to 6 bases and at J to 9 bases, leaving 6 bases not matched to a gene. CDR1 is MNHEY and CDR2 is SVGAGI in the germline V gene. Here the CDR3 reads CASSGLAGGIVEQFF. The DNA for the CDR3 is TGTGCCAGCAGCGGACTAGCGGGAGGGATCGTTGAGCAGTTCTTC.